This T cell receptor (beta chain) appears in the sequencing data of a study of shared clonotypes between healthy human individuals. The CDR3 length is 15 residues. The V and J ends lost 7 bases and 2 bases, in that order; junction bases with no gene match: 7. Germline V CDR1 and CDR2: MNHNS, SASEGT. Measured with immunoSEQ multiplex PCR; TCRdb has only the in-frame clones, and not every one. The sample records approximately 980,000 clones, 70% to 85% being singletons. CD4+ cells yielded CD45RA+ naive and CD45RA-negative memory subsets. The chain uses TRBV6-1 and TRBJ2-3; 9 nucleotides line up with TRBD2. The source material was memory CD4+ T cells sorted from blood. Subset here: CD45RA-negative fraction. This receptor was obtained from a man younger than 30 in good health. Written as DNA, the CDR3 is TGTGCCAGCACTGTGCTAGCGGGGACCACAGATACGCAGTATTTT. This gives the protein CASTVLAGTTDTQYF.